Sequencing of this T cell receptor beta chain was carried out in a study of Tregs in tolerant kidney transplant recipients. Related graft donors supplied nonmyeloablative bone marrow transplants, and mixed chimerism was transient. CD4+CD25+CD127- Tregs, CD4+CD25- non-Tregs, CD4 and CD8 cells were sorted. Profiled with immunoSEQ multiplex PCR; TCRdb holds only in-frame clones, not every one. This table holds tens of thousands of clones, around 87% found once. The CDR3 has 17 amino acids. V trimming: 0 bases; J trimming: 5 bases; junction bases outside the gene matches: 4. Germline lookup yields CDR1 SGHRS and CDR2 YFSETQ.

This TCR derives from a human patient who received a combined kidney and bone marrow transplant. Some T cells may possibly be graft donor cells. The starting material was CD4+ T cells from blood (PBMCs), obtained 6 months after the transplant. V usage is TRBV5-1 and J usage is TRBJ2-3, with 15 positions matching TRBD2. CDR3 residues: CASSLAKGLAGGDTQYF. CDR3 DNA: TGCGCCAGCAGCTTGGCCAAGGGACTAGCGGGAGGAGATACGCAGTATTTT.